A single sample gave rise to the 19 T cell receptor beta chains below, sequenced in a study of shared clonotypes between healthy human individuals. Repertoires were generated with immunoSEQ multiplex PCR, while TCRdb's copy carries only in-frame clones and drops some. Of more than 2,000,000 clones in the sample, more than 80% were seen once. The specimen sequenced was naive CD4+ T cells sorted from blood. Subset here: CD45RA+ positively selected. The receptors stem from a man between 18 and 35 years old in good health.

The rearrangement links TRBV5-4 to TRBJ2-7; 9 bases fit TRBD1. CDR1 and CDR2 from the germline V gene are SGHNT and YYREEE (reference sequence). The CDR3 is 15 amino acids. V trimming: 3 bases; J trimming: 5 bases; junction bases outside the gene matches: 9. CDR3 amino acids: CASSYPGTGSDEQYF. The CDR3 DNA is TGTGCCAGCAGCTACCCCGGGACAGGGTCGGACGAGCAGTACTTC.

The chain links TRBV6-5 to TRBJ2-1; 16 positions agree with TRBD2. This CDR3 spans 16 amino acids. Per germline, CDR1 MNHEY and CDR2 SVGAGI. Trimming removed 4 bases from V and 10 bases from J; junction bases left unmatched: 7. The CDR3 bases are TGTGCCAGCAGTTCGCCGGGACTAGCGGGGGGGATAGAGCAGTTCTTC. Translation: CASSSPGLAGGIEQFF.

The chain has TRBV19 and TRBJ1-6, with 11 bases fitting TRBD1. V gave up 8 bases and J gave up 8 bases; unmatched junction bases: 5. Germline CDR1 is LNHDA and CDR2 is SQIVND (reference sequence). This CDR3 contains 14 residues. CDR3 sequence reads: CASARGQGDSPLHF. CDR3 DNA sequence: TGTGCCAGTGCCCGGGGACAGGGGGATTCACCCCTCCACTTT.

V usage is TRBV10-3 and J usage is TRBJ2-7; 9 nucleotides agree with TRBD1. There are 14 residues in the CDR3. Trimming took 6 bases from V and 3 from J; bases not matched to a gene: 6. Germline CDR1 and CDR2: ENHRY and SYGVKD. For the CDR3, the DNA is TGTGCCATCAGGGGACAGGGTGCGGTCTACGAGCAGTACTTC. As protein: CAIRGQGAVYEQYF.

In regard to this clone: In the same sample, other DNA sequences code for this CDR3. V is TRBV5-4 and J is TRBJ2-2, with 7 bases lining up with TRBD2. Germline lookup yields CDR1 SGHNT and CDR2 YYREEE (reference sequence). Unmatched junction bases numbered 3, after V lost 0 bases and J lost 4 bases. CDR3 length equals 15 residues. The CDR3 loop is CASSLGGGGTGELFF. In DNA, the CDR3 is TGTGCCAGCAGCTTGGGCGGGGGAGGCACCGGGGAGCTGTTTTTT.

The chain has TRBV6-6 and TRBJ2-7, with D unclear. Germline V gives CDR1 MNHNY, CDR2 SVGAGI (reference sequence). The CDR3 extends over 14 amino acids. V lost 0 bases, J lost 4 bases, and 10 bases lay in between. DNA for the CDR3: TGTGCCAGCAGTTACTCGTTGAAAAGTTACGAGCAGTACTTC. It yields the protein CASSYSLKSYEQYF.

The chain employs TRBV6-5 and TRBJ2-2, with D perhaps TRBD2 (6 bases). CDR1 MNHEY and CDR2 SVGAGI come from the germline V gene. This CDR3 region has 12 residues. Trimming took 8 bases from V and 5 from J, leaving 9 bases between them. The chain's CDR3 is CASRRGTGELFF. CDR3 DNA sequence: TGTGCCAGCCGGCGGGGAACCGGGGAGCTGTTTTTT.

Of note for this clone: This sample includes further DNA sequences coding for the same CDR3. The chain joins TRBV25-1 to TRBJ2-5, with D perhaps TRBD2 (6 bases). V lost 3 bases to trimming and J lost 0 bases, with 8 bases between them. The CDR3 consists of 14 residues. The V gene's germline CDR1 is MGHDK and CDR2 SYGVNS. CDR3 region: CASSDRDYQETQYF. DNA for the CDR3: TGTGCCAGCAGTGATCGGGACTACCAAGAGACCCAGTACTTC.

This clone was counted only a few times. V is TRBV7-8 and J is TRBJ1-5; D ambiguous. This CDR3 is 15 amino acids long. The germline V gene has CDR1 SGHVS and CDR2 FQNEAQ. Trimming pared 5 bases from V and 4 bases from J, leaving 15 bases between. The CDR3 loop is CASSLDGRGNQPQHF. The DNA for the CDR3 is TGTGCCAGCAGCCTTGACGGGAGAGGTAATCAGCCCCAGCATTTT.

The V and J genes are TRBV28 and TRBJ2-5, with 9 bases lining up with TRBD2. Germline-derived CDR1 and CDR2 are MDHEN and SYDVKM. The CDR3 consists of 16 residues. J was trimmed by 5 bases and V by 5 bases; bases with no gene match: 12. The chain's CDR3 is CASSPWGSGRQETQYF. CDR3 bases: TGTGCCAGCAGTCCCTGGGGTAGCGGGAGACAGGAGACCCAGTACTTC.

For the CDR3, the DNA is TGTGCCAGCAGCTTTACGGAGCTCGACTATGGCTACACCTTC. This codes for CASSFTELDYGYTF. The chain links TRBV11-2 to TRBJ1-2; D unclear. The CDR3 consists of 14 residues. Trimming stripped 3 bases from V and 3 bases from J, with 11 bases between. Per the germline V gene, CDR1 is SGHAT and CDR2 is FQNNGV.

For this clone: This sample also contains other DNA sequences that code for the same CDR3. The J gene is TRBJ1-1, the V gene TRBV7-2; possibly TRBD1 for D (5 bases). This CDR3 is built from 14 residues. Germline CDR1 SGHTA, CDR2 FQGNSA. Between the trimmed V and J ends, which lost 1 base and 0 bases, there was a span of 6 bases. The CDR3 region has the DNA TGTGCCAGCAGCTTAGGGGGCGTGAACACTGAAGCTTTCTTT. Its translation is CASSLGGVNTEAFF.

Concerning this clone: Different DNA sequences within this sample yield the same CDR3. The genes are TRBV5-1 and TRBJ2-1; possible D gene TRBD2, 6 bases. CDR1 and CDR2 from the germline V gene are SGHRS and YFSETQ. The V gene lost 0 bases and the J gene lost 2 bases, with 9 bases spanning the gap. This CDR3 region has 15 residues. The CDR3 bases are TGCGCCAGCAGCTTGGTAGCGGAGACCTACAATGAGCAGTTCTTC. Its protein is CASSLVAETYNEQFF.

The chain employs TRBV27 and TRBJ2-7; D call uncertain. V lost 6 bases and J lost 3, with 6 bases in between. The CDR3 runs 11 residues. Germline V gene sequence: CDR1 MNHEY, CDR2 SMNVEV (reference sequence). CDR3 region: CASRDLYEQYF. The DNA for the CDR3 is TGTGCCAGCAGGGATCTCTACGAGCAGTACTTC.

V gene TRBV19 combines with J gene TRBJ2-3; D is unresolved. CDR3 length equals 17 residues. The germline V gene encodes CDR1 LNHDA and CDR2 SQIVND (reference sequence). Deletions cut 5 bases from V and 1 base from J, with 19 bases between. CDR3 sequence (DNA): TGTGCCAGTAGTTGGGTAGGGTTGGGCGACGGCACAGATACGCAGTATTTT. The encoded protein is CASSWVGLGDGTDTQYF.

V usage is TRBV11-2 and J usage is TRBJ2-1; D is possibly TRBD1 or TRBD2 (6 bases each). From germline, CDR1 is SGHAT and CDR2 FQNNGV. The CDR3 runs to 17 residues. Trimming removed 0 bases at V and 4 bases at J, with 16 bases between. The CDR3 DNA is TGTGCCAGCAGCTTAGACGCCGGGGGCCCACGGTACAATGAGCAGTTCTTC. This translates into CASSLDAGGPRYNEQFF.

V gene TRBV6-6 combines with J gene TRBJ1-4, with 9 bases lining up with TRBD1. Germline-derived CDR1 and CDR2 are MNHNY and SVGAGI (reference sequence). The trim removed 6 bases at V and 8 bases at J, leaving 7 bases unmatched. There are 14 residues in the CDR3. In nucleotides, the CDR3 is TGTGCCAGCAGCAGCGGGACAGGGCTCGAAAAACTGTTTTTT. Translation: CASSSGTGLEKLFF.

The rearrangement uses TRBV15 and TRBJ1-2; D is unclear. Germline CDR1 reads LNHNV; CDR2 reads YYDKDF (reference sequence). The CDR3 length is 14 residues. With 5 bases removed from V and 0 bases from J, the gap between germline ends came to 10 bases. The CDR3: CATSPFSSNYGYTF. As DNA, the CDR3 is TGTGCCACCAGCCCGTTCAGTTCTAACTATGGCTACACCTTC.

V usage is TRBV11-3 and J usage is TRBJ2-3; 9 nucleotides agree with TRBD2. The CDR3 sequence is 16 residues long. The trim removed 1 base at V and 0 bases at J, leaving 2 bases unmatched. Germline V CDR1 and CDR2: SGHNT, YENEEA. CDR3 DNA sequence: TGTGCCAGCAGCTTAGTTAGCGGGGGCAGCACAGATACGCAGTATTTT. It translates to CASSLVSGGSTDTQYF. The full variable domain, rest sourced from reference TRBV11-3 and TRBJ2-3, is EAGVVQSPRYKIIEKKQPVAFWCNPISGHNTLYWYLQNLGQGPELLIRYENEEAVDDSQLPKDRFSAERLKGVDSTLKIQPAELGDSAVYLCASSLVSGGSTDTQYFGPGTRLTVL.